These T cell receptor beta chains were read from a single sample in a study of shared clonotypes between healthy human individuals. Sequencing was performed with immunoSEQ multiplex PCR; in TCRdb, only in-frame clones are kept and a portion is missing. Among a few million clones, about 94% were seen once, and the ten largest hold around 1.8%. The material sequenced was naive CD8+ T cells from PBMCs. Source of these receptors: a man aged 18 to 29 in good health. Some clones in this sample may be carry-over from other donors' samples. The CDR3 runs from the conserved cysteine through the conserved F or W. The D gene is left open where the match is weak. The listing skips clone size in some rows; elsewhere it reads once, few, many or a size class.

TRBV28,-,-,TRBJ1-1,CASSRAGEAFF,TGTGCCAGCAGCCGGGCAGGAGAAGCTTTCTTT
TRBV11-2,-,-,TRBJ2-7,CASSPQTGSTYEQYF,TGTGCCAGCAGCCCCCAAACCGGGTCGACCTACGAGCAGTACTTC
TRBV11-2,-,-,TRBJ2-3,CASSFRGGVTDTQYF,TGTGCCAGCAGCTTCAGGGGGGGAGTAACAGATACGCAGTATTTT
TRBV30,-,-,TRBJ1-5,CAWSPTGLGGGGTQHF,TGTGCCTGGAGTCCTACCGGGTTAGGAGGGGGTGGGACCCAGCATTTT
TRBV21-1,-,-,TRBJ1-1,CASSPTGDNMNTEAFF,TGTGCCAGCAGCCCTACAGGGGACAACATGAACACTGAAGCTTTCTTT
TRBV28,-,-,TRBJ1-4,CASSLNTVGEKLFF,TGTGCCAGCAGTTTAAACACGGTTGGTGAAAAACTGTTTTTT
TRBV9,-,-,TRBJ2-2,CASSVGGRNTGELFF,TGTGCCAGCAGCGTAGGTGGGAGGAACACCGGGGAGCTGTTTTTT
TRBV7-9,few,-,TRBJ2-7,CASSLVLYPYEQYF,TGTGCCAGCAGCTTAGTTCTATACCCCTACGAGCAGTACTTC
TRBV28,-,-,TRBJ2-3,CASSLSPGASTDTQYF,TGTGCCAGCAGTTTATCTCCGGGGGCTAGCACAGATACGCAGTATTTT
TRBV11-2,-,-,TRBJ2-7,CASSLASGGGYEQYF,TGTGCCAGCAGCTTAGCCAGCGGAGGCGGGTACGAGCAGTACTTC
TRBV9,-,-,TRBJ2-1,CASSVASRANEQFF,TGTGCCAGCAGCGTAGCTTCGAGGGCAAATGAGCAGTTCTTC
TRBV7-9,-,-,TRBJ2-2,CASSGTGELFF,TGTGCCAGCAGCGGCACCGGGGAGCTGTTTTTT
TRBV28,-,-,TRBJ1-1,CASSEGLPLRAFF,TGTGCCAGCAGTGAGGGACTACCTTTGCGAGCTTTCTTT
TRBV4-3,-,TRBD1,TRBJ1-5,CASSLGTGLGQPQHF,TGCGCCAGCAGCCTCGGGACAGGGTTGGGGCAGCCCCAGCATTTT
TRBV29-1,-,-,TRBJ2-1,CSVEPGDHNEQFF,TGCAGCGTTGAGCCCGGGGATCACAATGAGCAGTTCTTC
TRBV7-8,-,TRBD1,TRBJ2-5,CASRIRDSQETQYF,TGTGCCAGCAGGATCCGGGACAGCCAAGAGACCCAGTACTTC
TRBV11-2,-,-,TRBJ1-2,CASSFSTGSYGYTF,TGTGCCAGCAGCTTCTCCACAGGGTCCTATGGCTACACCTTC
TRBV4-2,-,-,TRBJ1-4,CASSQVAGRGEKLFF,TGTGCCAGCAGCCAAGTAGCAGGGCGGGGTGAAAAACTGTTTTTT
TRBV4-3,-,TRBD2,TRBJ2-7,CASSPLMAGGDHEQYF,TGCGCCAGCAGCCCCCTGATGGCGGGAGGGGATCACGAGCAGTACTTC
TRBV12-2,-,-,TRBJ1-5,CASRLFGGNQPQHF,TGTGCAAGTCGCTTATTCGGGGGGAATCAGCCCCAGCATTTT
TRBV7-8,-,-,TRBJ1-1,CASSLGQEAFF,TGTGCCAGCAGCTTAGGACAGGAGGCTTTCTTT
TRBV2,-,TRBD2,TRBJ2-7,CASSDQGGGSSSGEQYF,TGTGCCAGCAGTGACCAAGGAGGCGGGAGTTCTTCCGGCGAGCAGTACTTC
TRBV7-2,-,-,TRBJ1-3,CASSSQRSGNTIYF,TGTGCCAGCAGCTCACAAAGGTCTGGAAACACCATATATTTT
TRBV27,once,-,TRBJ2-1,CASSLLGDPTYNEQFF,TGTGCCAGCAGTTTACTGGGGGACCCTACCTACAATGAGCAGTTCTTC
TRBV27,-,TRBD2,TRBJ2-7,CASRPSGIYEQYF,TGTGCCAGCAGGCCTAGCGGGATCTACGAGCAGTACTTC
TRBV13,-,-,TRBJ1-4,CASSLAATNEKLFF,TGTGCCAGCAGCTTGGCAGCAACTAATGAAAAACTGTTTTTT
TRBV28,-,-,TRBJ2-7,CASNSGERYEQYF,TGTGCCAGCAATTCAGGGGAGCGCTACGAGCAGTACTTC
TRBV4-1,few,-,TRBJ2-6,CASSQEGTASGANVLTF,TGCGCCAGCAGCCAAGAGGGGACGGCGTCTGGGGCCAACGTCCTGACTTTC
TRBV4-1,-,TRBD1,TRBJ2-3,CASSLQPPGQGADTQYF,TGCGCCAGCAGCCTCCAACCCCCGGGACAGGGGGCAGATACGCAGTATTTT
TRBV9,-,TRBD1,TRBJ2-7,CASSGTGGPYEQYF,TGTGCCAGCAGCGGGACAGGGGGGCCGTACGAGCAGTACTTC
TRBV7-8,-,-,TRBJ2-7,CASSLDYAGYYEQYF,TGTGCCAGCAGCTTAGACTATGCGGGGTATTACGAGCAGTACTTC